A single T cell receptor beta chain is shown here with its context. Its antigen remains unidentified. Only in-frame clones appear in the TCRdb table, and some are missing; sequencing was by immunoSEQ multiplex PCR. The sample includes some 85,000 clones, over 75% of them seen just once. These data are taken from a study of OX40 agonist ivuxolimab in advanced cancers. Background on the study: Patients with hepatocellular carcinoma, melanoma, renal cell or head and neck cancer made up the dose-escalation patients. Three individuals attained partial responses, comprising one hepatocellular carcinoma case and two cutaneous melanoma cases. The mean age was approximately 60 years, ranging from 23 to 79, with over 70% of participants male. Study-level points and caveats: With doses of 0.1-3.0 mg/kg, partial responders showed among the lowest clonal expansion.

Germline V gives CDR1 SGHTA, CDR2 FQGNSA. V was pared by 0 bases and J by 0 bases, with 12 bases between. There are 17 residues in the CDR3. The sequencing here drew on CD4+ or CD8+ T cells sorted from blood, taken in a trial of the OX40 agonist ivuxolimab. The sequence came from an adult with an advanced solid tumor such as melanoma, head and neck, liver or kidney cancer. The chain has TRBV7-2 and TRBJ2-1; unclear D gene. The CDR3 DNA sequence: TGTGCCAGCAGCTTAGCGGCCGGAACCATCTCCTACAATGAGCAGTTCTTC. Translation: CASSLAAGTISYNEQFF.